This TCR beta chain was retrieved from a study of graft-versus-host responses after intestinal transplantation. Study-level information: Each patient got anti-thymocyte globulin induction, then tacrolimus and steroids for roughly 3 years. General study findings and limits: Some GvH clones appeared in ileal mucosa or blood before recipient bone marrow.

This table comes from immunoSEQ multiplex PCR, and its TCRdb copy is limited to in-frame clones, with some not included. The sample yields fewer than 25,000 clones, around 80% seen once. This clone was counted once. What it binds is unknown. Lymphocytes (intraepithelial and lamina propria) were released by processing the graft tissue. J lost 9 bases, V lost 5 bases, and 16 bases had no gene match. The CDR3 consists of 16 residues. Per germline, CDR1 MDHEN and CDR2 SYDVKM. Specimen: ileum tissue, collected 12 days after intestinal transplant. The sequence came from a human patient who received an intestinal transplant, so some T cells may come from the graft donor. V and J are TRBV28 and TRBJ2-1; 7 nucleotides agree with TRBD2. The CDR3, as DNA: TGTGCCAGCAGTCCCGACCTAAGACTAGCTGGGGGTGAGCAGTTCTTC. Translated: CASSPDLRLAGGEQFF.